Listed here are 4 T cell receptor beta chains from one sample, sequenced in a study of siplizumab effects on memory and regulatory T cells. The data were produced by immunoSEQ multiplex PCR, yet TCRdb's version contains in-frame clones alone and is incomplete. The table includes about 91,000 clones, about 96% detected once. Sequencing used naive CD4+ T cells sorted from blood. The receptor set was obtained from a human donor in good health.

The V and J genes are TRBV28 and TRBJ2-1; D may be TRBD2 (5 bases). Germline V lookup: CDR1 MDHEN, CDR2 SYDVKM. This CDR3 is built from 13 residues. The ends were cut back, 6 bases at V and 3 bases at J, with 9 bases in the middle. The CDR3 bases are TGTGCCAGCAGCGGGGTGAACTACAATGAGCAGTTCTTC. As protein: CASSGVNYNEQFF. The full variable domain, with the rest looked up from reference TRBV28 and TRBJ2-1, is DVKVTQSSRYLVKRTGEKVFLECVQDMDHENMFWYRQDPGLGLRLIYFSYDVKMKEKGDIPEGYSVSREKKERFSLILESASTNQTSMYLCASSGVNYNEQFFGPGTRLTVL.

This chain joins TRBV6-5 and TRBJ2-1; TRBD1 might be the D (5 bases). Germline-derived CDR1 and CDR2 are MNHEY and SVGAGI. The CDR3 contains 13 residues. Trimming left V 2 bases short and J 6 bases short, with 8 bases between. The CDR3 DNA follows: TGTGCCAGCAGTTACCGACAGAGCAATGAGCAGTTCTTC. Translating it yields CASSYRQSNEQFF.

This sequence joins TRBV10-3 and TRBJ2-5; D remains unclear. The J call may be in error: the DNA end matches TRBJ2-7 better. CDR1 is ENHRY and CDR2 is SYGVKD in the germline V gene. The CDR3 sequence is 12 residues long. The CDR3 nucleotides read TGTGCCATCAGTGACTCTAGAGACGAGCAGTACTTC. Translated: CAISDSRDEQYF.

The genes are TRBV6-5 and TRBJ1-5; D is uncertain. The germline gives CDR1 MNHEY, CDR2 SVGAGI. V was cut by 4 bases and J by 0 bases, with 7 bases left in between. This CDR3 has 14 amino acids. The CDR3 region is CASSSQNSNQPQHF. In DNA, the CDR3 is TGTGCCAGCAGTTCACAGAATAGCAATCAGCCCCAGCATTTT.